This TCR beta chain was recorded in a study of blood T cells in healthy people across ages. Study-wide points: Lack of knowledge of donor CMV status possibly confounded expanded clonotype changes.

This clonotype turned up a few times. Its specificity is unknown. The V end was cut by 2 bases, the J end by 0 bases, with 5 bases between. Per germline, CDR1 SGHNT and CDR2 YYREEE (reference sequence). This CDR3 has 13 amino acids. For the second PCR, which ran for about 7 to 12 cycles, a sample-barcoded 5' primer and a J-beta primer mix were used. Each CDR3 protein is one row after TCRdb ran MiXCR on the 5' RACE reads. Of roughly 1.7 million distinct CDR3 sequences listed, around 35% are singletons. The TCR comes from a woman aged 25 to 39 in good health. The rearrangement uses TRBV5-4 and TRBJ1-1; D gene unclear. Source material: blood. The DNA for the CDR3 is TGTGCCAGCAGCTTTCTCGTGAACACTGAAGCTTTCTTT. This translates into CASSFLVNTEAFF.